What follows are 17 T cell receptor beta chains derived from one specimen sequenced in a study of blood T cell repertoires in COVID-19. TCRdb's table, derived via immunoSEQ multiplex PCR, lists solely in-frame clones and lacks some. The top ten clones hold under 3% of a sample with 150,000 to 200,000 clones, roughly 84% of them seen once. Source material: peripheral blood. The receptors shown here come from a human donor with acute or convalescent COVID-19. The donor label of this sample is uncertain.

There are a few counts of this clone. V gene TRBV9 combines with J gene TRBJ1-2; 11 bases line up with TRBD1. In germline, CDR1 is SGDLS, CDR2 YYNGEE. Germline trimming cut 3 bases from V and 2 bases from J; bases unmatched to any gene: 3. CDR3 size: 15 residues. This chain's CDR3 is CASSARTGGNYGYTF. The CDR3 DNA reads as TGTGCCAGCAGCGCCCGGACAGGGGGCAACTATGGCTACACCTTC.

V is TRBV19 and J is TRBJ2-7; TRBD1 is a possible D gene (6 bases). The CDR3 length is 15 residues. CDR1 and CDR2 (germline): LNHDA, SQIVND (reference sequence). Trimming cost V 4 bases and J 4 bases, with 17 bases left between them. The DNA of the CDR3 is TGTGCCAGTAGTACCATCGGCAGGGGCGCGTACGAGCAGTACTTC. Its translation is CASSTIGRGAYEQYF.

The V gene is TRBV15, the J gene TRBJ2-3; 8 positions match TRBD2. This CDR3 comprises 17 residues. CDR1 is LNHNV, CDR2 YYDKDF, per germline (reference sequence). Trimming at V came to 0 bases and at J to 4 bases, leaving 9 bases not matched to a gene. CDR3 loop: CATSREPKRGTSDTQYF. The CDR3 coding sequence is TGTGCCACCAGCAGAGAACCGAAGCGGGGGACATCAGATACGCAGTATTTT.

The genes are TRBV6-5 and TRBJ1-4; D is possibly TRBD1 (6 bases). Trimming left V 6 bases short and J 8 bases short, with 16 bases between. This CDR3 has 14 amino acids. Germline V gives CDR1 MNHEY, CDR2 SVGAGI. CDR3 DNA sequence: TGTGCCAGCAGGACGGACAGTTTCGGCGAAAAACTGTTTTTT. It yields the protein CASRTDSFGEKLFF.

The chain uses TRBV6-1 and TRBJ2-5; 12 positions agree with TRBD2. Germline V gives CDR1 MNHNS, CDR2 SASEGT. After removal of 2 bases from V and 3 bases from J, the junction contained 7 bases not matched to a gene. This CDR3 has 17 amino acids. The CDR3 region is CASSERASGGAKETQYF. The CDR3 DNA sequence: TGTGCCAGCAGTGAACGGGCTAGCGGGGGGGCAAAAGAGACCCAGTACTTC.

This clone was found a few times. J is TRBJ1-2 and V is TRBV6-5; 7 bases fit TRBD1. The CDR3 contains 16 residues. After removal of 0 bases from V and 6 bases from J, the junction contained 10 bases not matched to a gene. Germline CDR1 is MNHEY and CDR2 is SVGAGI. The CDR3 DNA reads TGTGCCAGCAGTTACTCGATAGGGGGCGCGAGTAATGGCTACACCTTC. As protein: CASSYSIGGASNGYTF.

The chain recombines TRBV7-6 with TRBJ2-5; 7 bases line up with TRBD2. Losses at the gene ends were 5 bases for V and 0 bases for J; bases not matched to a gene: 6. Germline CDR1 and CDR2: SGHVS and FNYEAQ. The CDR3 extends over 15 amino acids. The CDR3 sequence: CASSAAGTNQETQYF. The CDR3 nucleotides read TGTGCCAGCAGCGCGGCCGGGACTAACCAAGAGACCCAGTACTTC.

The gene calls are TRBV19 and TRBJ2-1, with D possibly being TRBD1 (6 bases). CDR1 is LNHDA and CDR2 is SQIVND in the germline V gene (reference sequence). Trimming took 4 bases from V and 6 from J, leaving 10 bases between them. This CDR3 contains 13 residues. The CDR3 sequence: CASSTGAANEQFF. For the CDR3, the DNA is TGTGCCAGTAGTACAGGGGCGGCCAATGAGCAGTTCTTC.

In its sample, this clone was seen a few times. V and J are TRBV7-9 and TRBJ1-1, with D possibly matching TRBD1 (6 bases). The CDR3 covers 13 residues. The germline CDR1 and CDR2 sequences are SEHNR and FQNEAQ (reference sequence). With 1 base removed from V and 11 bases from J, the gap between germline ends came to 14 bases. As DNA, the CDR3 is TGTGCCAGCAGCTTAGACGGGGGGCGTTACGCTTTCTTT. Translation gives CASSLDGGRYAFF.

V usage is TRBV30 and J usage is TRBJ1-2; 7 nucleotides line up with TRBD1. Germline loops: CDR1 GTSNPN, CDR2 SVGIG (reference sequence). V dropped 4 bases and J dropped 3; count of bases not matched to a gene: 8. The CDR3 totals 14 residues. The CDR3 sequence: CAWTDRADHYGYTF. In DNA form, the CDR3 reads TGTGCCTGGACTGACAGGGCCGACCACTATGGCTACACCTTC.

The chain couples TRBV7-2 to TRBJ1-3; no reliable D call. This CDR3 comprises 14 residues. In germline, CDR1 is SGHTA, CDR2 FQGNSA. The V and J ends lost 5 bases and 0 bases respectively, with 8 bases between them. The CDR3 spells CASSPAASGNTIYF. CDR3 coding DNA: TGTGCCAGCAGCCCTGCGGCCTCTGGAAACACCATATATTTT.

The chain is built from TRBV6-5 and TRBJ1-3; the match to TRBD1 covers 10 bases. The ends lost 4 bases at V and 7 bases at J; junction bases unmatched: 10. CDR3 size: 16 residues. The germline CDR1 and CDR2 sequences are MNHEY and SVGAGI. Here the CDR3 DNA reads TGTGCCAGCAGTTCCCTGGGGACAGGGGAATTCAACACCATATATTTT. This sequence encodes CASSSLGTGEFNTIYF.

The chain links TRBV5-5 to TRBJ2-5; perhaps TRBD2 as D (6 bases). The germline CDR1 and CDR2 sequences are SGHKS and YYEKEE (reference sequence). The CDR3 loop spans 14 amino acids. Trimming removed 4 bases at V and 4 bases at J, with 14 bases between. CDR3 loop: CASSLPLATETQYF. Written as DNA, the CDR3 is TGTGCCAGCAGCCTACCCCTAGCGACAGAGACCCAGTACTTC.

The chain's CDR3 is CAISDKGSLEQYF. CDR3 DNA sequence: TGTGCCATCAGTGACAAGGGGTCTCTTGAGCAGTACTTC. This sequence joins TRBV10-3 and TRBJ2-7; TRBD1 might be the D (5 bases). The germline V gene encodes CDR1 ENHRY and CDR2 SYGVKD. There are 13 residues in the CDR3. Deletions cut 3 bases from V and 7 bases from J, with 13 bases between.

This clone appeared a few times. J is TRBJ2-2 and V is TRBV11-3; D not certain. V lost 3 bases to trimming and J lost 3 bases, with 5 bases between them. CDR3 length: 13 amino acids. Germline CDR1 and CDR2: SGHNT and YENEEA. CDR3 amino acids: CASSFRDTGELFF. CDR3 nucleotides: TGTGCCAGCAGCTTCCGGGACACCGGGGAGCTGTTTTTT. The whole variable domain, filled in from reference TRBV11-3 and TRBJ2-2, reads EAGVVQSPRYKIIEKKQPVAFWCNPISGHNTLYWYLQNLGQGPELLIRYENEEAVDDSQLPKDRFSAERLKGVDSTLKIQPAELGDSAVYLCASSFRDTGELFFGEGSRLTVL.

This chain connects TRBV6-1 to TRBJ1-3; perhaps TRBD1 as D (5 bases). The germline V gene encodes CDR1 MNHNS and CDR2 SASEGT. Trimming pared 2 bases from V and 1 base from J, leaving 9 bases between. This CDR3 has 15 residues. This CDR3 reads CASSEPPGSGNTIYF. The CDR3 DNA reads TGTGCCAGCAGTGAACCCCCAGGGTCTGGAAACACCATATATTTT.

A few counts support this clone. J is TRBJ2-2 and V is TRBV3-1 (or the pseudogene TRBV3-2); perhaps TRBD2 as D (6 bases). CDR3 length equals 16 residues. Trimming stripped 7 bases from V and 2 bases from J, with 17 bases between. Germline V lookup: CDR1 LGHDT, CDR2 YNNKEL (reference sequence). This CDR3 reads CASTEVGGTNTGELFF. The DNA for the CDR3 is TGTGCCAGCACCGAAGTGGGGGGAACTAACACCGGGGAGCTGTTTTTT.